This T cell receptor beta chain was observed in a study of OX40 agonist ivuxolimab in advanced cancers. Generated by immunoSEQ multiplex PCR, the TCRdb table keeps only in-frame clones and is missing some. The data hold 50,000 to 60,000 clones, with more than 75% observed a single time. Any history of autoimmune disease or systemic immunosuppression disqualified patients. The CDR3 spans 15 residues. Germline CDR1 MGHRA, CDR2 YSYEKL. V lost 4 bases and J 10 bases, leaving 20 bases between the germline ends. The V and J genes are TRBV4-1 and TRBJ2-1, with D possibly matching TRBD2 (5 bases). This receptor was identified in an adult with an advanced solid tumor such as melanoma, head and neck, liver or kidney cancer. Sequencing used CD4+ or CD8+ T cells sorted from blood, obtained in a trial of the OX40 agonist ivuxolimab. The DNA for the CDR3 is TGCGCCAGCAGCCTCCCCGGGGTAGCCGCGGACGAGCAGTTCTTC. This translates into CASSLPGVAADEQFF.